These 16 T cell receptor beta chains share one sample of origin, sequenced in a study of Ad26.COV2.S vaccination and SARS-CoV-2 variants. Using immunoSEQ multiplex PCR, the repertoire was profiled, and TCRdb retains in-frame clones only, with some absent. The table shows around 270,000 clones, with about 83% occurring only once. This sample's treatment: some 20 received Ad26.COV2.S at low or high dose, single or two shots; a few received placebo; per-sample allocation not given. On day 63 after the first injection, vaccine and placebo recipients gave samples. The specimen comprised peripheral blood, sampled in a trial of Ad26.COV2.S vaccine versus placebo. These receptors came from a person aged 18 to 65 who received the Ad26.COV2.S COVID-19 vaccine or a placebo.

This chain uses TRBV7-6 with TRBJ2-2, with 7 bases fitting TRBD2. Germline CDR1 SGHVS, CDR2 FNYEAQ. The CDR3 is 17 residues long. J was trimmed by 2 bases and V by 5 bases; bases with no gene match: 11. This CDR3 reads CASSPGRTRSNTGELFF. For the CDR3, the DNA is TGTGCCAGCAGCCCAGGAAGGACTAGATCCAACACCGGGGAGCTGTTTTTT.

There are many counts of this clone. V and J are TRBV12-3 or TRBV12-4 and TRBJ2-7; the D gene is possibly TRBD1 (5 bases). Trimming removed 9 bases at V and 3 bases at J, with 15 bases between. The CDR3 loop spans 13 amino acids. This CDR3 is CASSAQQGYEQYF. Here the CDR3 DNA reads TGTGCCAGTTCGGCCCAGCAGGGCTACGAGCAGTACTTC.

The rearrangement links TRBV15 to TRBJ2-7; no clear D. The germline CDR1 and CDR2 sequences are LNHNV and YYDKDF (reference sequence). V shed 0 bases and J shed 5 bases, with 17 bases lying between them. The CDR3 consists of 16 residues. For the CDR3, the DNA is TGTGCCACCAGCAGAGATTCTTGGGTCTCGCAAGACGAGCAGTACGTC. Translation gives CATSRDSWVSQDEQYV.

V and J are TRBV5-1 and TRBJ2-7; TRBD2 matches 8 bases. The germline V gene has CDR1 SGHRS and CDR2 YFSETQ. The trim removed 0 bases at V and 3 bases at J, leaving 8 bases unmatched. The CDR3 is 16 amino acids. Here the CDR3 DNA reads TGCGCCAGCAGCTTGGAGGCGGGAGGCGGTAGCTACGAGCAGTACTTC. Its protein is CASSLEAGGGSYEQYF.

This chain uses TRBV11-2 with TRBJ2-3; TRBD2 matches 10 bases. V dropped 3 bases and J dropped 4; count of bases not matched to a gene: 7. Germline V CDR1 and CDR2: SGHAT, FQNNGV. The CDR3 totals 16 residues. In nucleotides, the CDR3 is TGTGCCAGCAGCTTCAGCGGGAGGGCCGTGGCAGATACGCAGTATTTT. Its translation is CASSFSGRAVADTQYF.

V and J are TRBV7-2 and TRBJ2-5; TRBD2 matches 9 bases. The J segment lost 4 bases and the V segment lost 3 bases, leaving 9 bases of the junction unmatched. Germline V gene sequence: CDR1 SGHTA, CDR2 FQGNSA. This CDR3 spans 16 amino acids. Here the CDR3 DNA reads TGTGCCAGCAGCTTGGTAGCGGGAGCTACTGGAGAGACCCAGTACTTC. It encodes CASSLVAGATGETQYF.

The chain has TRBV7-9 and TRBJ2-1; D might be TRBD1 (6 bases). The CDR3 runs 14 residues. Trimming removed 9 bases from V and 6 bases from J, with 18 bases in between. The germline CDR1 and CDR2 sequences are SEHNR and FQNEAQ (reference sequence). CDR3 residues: CARGASGPSNEQFF. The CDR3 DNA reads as TGTGCCAGGGGGGCGTCAGGCCCAAGCAATGAGCAGTTCTTC.

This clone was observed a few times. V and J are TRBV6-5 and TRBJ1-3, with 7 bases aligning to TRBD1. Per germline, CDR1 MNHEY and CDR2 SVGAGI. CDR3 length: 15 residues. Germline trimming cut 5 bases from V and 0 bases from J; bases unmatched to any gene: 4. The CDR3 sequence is CASSRDSSSGNTIYF. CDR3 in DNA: TGTGCCAGCAGTAGGGACAGCAGCTCTGGAAACACCATATATTTT.

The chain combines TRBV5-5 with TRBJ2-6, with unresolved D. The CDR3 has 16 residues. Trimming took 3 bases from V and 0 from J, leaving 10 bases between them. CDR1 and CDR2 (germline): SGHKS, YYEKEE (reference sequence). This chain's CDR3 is CASSSGPSSGANVLTF. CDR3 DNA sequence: TGTGCCAGCAGCTCAGGACCGTCCTCTGGGGCCAACGTCCTGACTTTC.

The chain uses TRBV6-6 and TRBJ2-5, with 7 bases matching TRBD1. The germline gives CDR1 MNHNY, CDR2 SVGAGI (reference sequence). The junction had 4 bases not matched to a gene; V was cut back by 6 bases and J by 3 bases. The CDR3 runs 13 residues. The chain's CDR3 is CASRGDSKETQYF. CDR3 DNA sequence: TGTGCCAGCAGGGGGGACAGTAAAGAGACCCAGTACTTC.

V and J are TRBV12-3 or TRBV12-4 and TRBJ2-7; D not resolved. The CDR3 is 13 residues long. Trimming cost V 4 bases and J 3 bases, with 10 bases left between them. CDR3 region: CASSWAENYEQYF. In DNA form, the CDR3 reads TGTGCCAGCAGTTGGGCGGAGAACTACGAGCAGTACTTC.

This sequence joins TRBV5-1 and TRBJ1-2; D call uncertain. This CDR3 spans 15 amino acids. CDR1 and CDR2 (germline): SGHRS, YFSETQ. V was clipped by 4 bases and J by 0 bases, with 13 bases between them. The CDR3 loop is CASSQWTGSNYGYTF. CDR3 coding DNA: TGCGCCAGCAGCCAGTGGACGGGATCTAACTATGGCTACACCTTC.

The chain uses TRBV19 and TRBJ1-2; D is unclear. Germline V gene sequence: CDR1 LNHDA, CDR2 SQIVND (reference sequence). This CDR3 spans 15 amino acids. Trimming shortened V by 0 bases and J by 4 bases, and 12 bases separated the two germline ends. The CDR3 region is CASSIDRWDSYGYTF. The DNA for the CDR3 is TGTGCCAGTAGTATAGATCGATGGGATTCCTATGGCTACACCTTC.

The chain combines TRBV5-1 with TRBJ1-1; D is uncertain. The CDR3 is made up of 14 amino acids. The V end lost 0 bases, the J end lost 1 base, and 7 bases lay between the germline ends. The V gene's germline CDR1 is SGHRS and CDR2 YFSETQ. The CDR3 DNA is TGCGCCAGCAGCTTGGTCAGAGGGAACACTGAAGCTTTCTTT. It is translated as CASSLVRGNTEAFF.

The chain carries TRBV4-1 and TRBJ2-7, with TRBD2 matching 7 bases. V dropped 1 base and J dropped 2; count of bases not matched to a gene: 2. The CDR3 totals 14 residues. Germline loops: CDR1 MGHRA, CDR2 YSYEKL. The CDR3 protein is CASSQVAGPYEQYF. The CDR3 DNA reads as TGCGCCAGCAGCCAAGTAGCGGGCCCCTACGAGCAGTACTTC.

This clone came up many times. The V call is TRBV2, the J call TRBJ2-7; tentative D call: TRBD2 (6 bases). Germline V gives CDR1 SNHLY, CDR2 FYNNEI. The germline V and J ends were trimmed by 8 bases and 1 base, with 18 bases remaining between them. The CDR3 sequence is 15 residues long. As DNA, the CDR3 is TGTGCCAGCCCGCGCCCCGGCGGGGCTTCCTACGAGCAGTACTTC. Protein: CASPRPGGASYEQYF.